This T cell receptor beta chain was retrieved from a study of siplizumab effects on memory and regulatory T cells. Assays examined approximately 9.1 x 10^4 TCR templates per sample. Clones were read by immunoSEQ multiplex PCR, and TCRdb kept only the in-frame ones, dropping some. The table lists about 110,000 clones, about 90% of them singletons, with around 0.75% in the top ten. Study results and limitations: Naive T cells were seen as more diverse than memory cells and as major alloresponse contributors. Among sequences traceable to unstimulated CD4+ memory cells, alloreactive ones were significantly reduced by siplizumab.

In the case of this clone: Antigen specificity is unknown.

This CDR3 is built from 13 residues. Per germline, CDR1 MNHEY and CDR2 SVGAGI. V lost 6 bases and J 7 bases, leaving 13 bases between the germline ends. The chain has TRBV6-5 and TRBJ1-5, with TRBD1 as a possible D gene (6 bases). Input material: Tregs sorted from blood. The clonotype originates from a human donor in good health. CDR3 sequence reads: CASSQGPRQPQHF. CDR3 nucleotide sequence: TGTGCCAGCAGCCAGGGGCCCCGACAGCCCCAGCATTTT.